This T cell receptor beta chain was sequenced during a study of radiation and T cells in renal cell carcinoma. In this sample, this clone turned up a few times. Time point noted: baseline pretreatment blood. As to treatment: 15 Gy SBRT to primary tumor, nephrectomy 4 weeks later. Profiling relied on immunoSEQ multiplex PCR, and the TCRdb table lists in-frame clones only, not all of them. The table lists over 45,000 clones, 60% to 85% of them singletons, with 7.3% in the top ten. Sequenced here: blood, sampled from a patient whose treatment included radiotherapy and nephrectomy. The sequence derives from a man aged 55 to 69 with renal cell carcinoma.

CDR3 loop: CAISGDRPKPNEKLFF. The DNA of the CDR3 is TGTGCCATCAGTGGTGACAGGCCCAAACCTAATGAAAAACTGTTTTTT. V is TRBV10-3 and J is TRBJ1-4; possibly TRBD1 for D (6 bases). The CDR3 is 16 residues long. Germline V lookup: CDR1 ENHRY, CDR2 SYGVKD. V lost 4 bases, J lost 3 bases, and 15 bases lay in between.